Each of the 23 T cell receptor beta chains below was sequenced from the same sample in a study of tumor-infiltrating lymphocytes in primary liver carcinoma. For blood RNA, unsorted whole blood served as the source, and germline DNA was extracted too. From approximately 500 ng total RNA, TCR beta cDNA was generated with a primer in the constant region. Generation of the TCR beta libraries relied on three nested multiplex PCR rounds using slightly modified ARM-PCR. Two initial PCR rounds of about 11 cycles each paired TRBV1-TRBV30 forward primers with a C-beta reverse primer. TCRdb re-called the multiplex PCR reads with MiXCR, one entry per CDR3 protein. The repertoire holds just over 300,000 distinct CDR3 sequences, roughly 60% seen once, with about 17% in the top ten. Sequenced input: peripheral blood. All receptors come from a woman in her twenties or thirties with primary liver carcinoma and hepatitis B virus infection.

This rearrangement joins TRBV12-3 or TRBV12-4 to TRBJ2-7; possible D gene TRBD1, 8 bases. The V end lost 6 bases, the J end lost 5 bases, and 20 bases lay between the germline ends. This CDR3 has 15 residues. For the CDR3, the DNA is TGTGCCAGCAGACCCGGGGGGACAGGCGGCCACGAGCAGTACTTC. Translation gives CASRPGGTGGHEQYF.

Ten or more counts support this clonotype. The rearrangement uses TRBV4-2 and TRBJ2-5, with 9 nucleotides matching TRBD2. The CDR3 is 15 residues long. Trimming at V came to 2 bases and at J to 3 bases, leaving 4 bases not matched to a gene. Germline V CDR1 and CDR2: LGHNA, YNFKEQ. The CDR3 DNA reads TGTGCCAGCAGCCAATATAGCGGGAGTGAAGAGACCCAGTACTTC. Its translation: CASSQYSGSEETQYF.

A remark on this clonotype: A much larger clone differs from this one at a single base, so this may be a read error. The CDR3 region has the DNA TGTGCCAGCAGAACCGGGACTAGTAGCTCCTACAGTGAGCAGTTCTTC. Translated: CASRTGTSSSYSEQFF. The rearrangement links TRBV6-2 or TRBV6-3 to TRBJ2-1; 8 bases align to TRBD2. Looked up from germline, CDR1 is MNHEY and CDR2 is SVGEGT. The CDR3 is 16 amino acids.

A note on this clonotype: Given a much more abundant clone one base away, this may be a read error. Here the CDR3 omits its conserved ending phenylalanine or tryptophan, so a read error is the likely source. This sequence joins TRBV11-3 and TRBJ2-2, with a tentative D call TRBD1 (6 bases). The germline V gene encodes CDR1 SGHNT and CDR2 YENEEA. The germline V and J ends were trimmed by 8 bases and 9 bases, with 19 bases remaining between them. The CDR3 consists of 14 residues. The CDR3 spells CASAFGLGQRELFL. CDR3 bases: TGTGCCAGCGCCTTTGGACTCGGACAGCGGGAGCTGTTTCTT.

J is TRBJ2-7 and V is TRBV11-3; D unclear. The CDR3 is 12 residues long. The V gene's germline CDR1 is SGHNT and CDR2 YENEEA. V was clipped by 9 bases and J by 1 base, with 10 bases between them. The CDR3 nucleotides are TGTGCCAGGGGCTTAGTTTCCTACGAGCAGTACTTC. Translated, it gives CARGLVSYEQYF.

Comments on this clonotype: One end of the junction is discordant with germline, which a read error may explain. The chain employs TRBV7-9 and TRBJ2-2, with D hard to call. CDR1 and CDR2 from the germline V gene are SEHNR and FQNEAQ (reference sequence). The CDR3 length is 13 residues. This CDR3 reads CASSLGPTVELFF. The CDR3 coding sequence is TGTGCCAGCAGCTTAGGACCCACCGTGGAGCTGTTTTTT.

In regard to this clonotype: This may stem from a read error, because a much larger clone lies one nucleotide away. J is TRBJ2-5 and V is TRBV6-5; D may be TRBD1 (5 bases). The CDR3 has 15 residues. Germline CDR1 is MNHEY and CDR2 is SVGAGI. CDR3 sequence reads: CASSLSGAKQETLYF. The CDR3 DNA follows: TGTGCCAGCAGTCTTTCTGGGGCGAAGCAAGAGACCCTGTACTTC.

Concerning this clonotype: This clone may be a read error of a much larger clone one base away. The rearrangement joins TRBV29-1 to TRBJ1-2; 7 bases align to TRBD1. Per germline, CDR1 SQVTM and CDR2 ANQGSEA. The CDR3 runs 15 residues. This chain's CDR3 is CCVEDFTGEYYGYTF. The CDR3 nucleotides read TGCTGCGTTGAAGATTTCACAGGGGAATACTATGGCTACACCTTC.

On this clonotype itself: One end of the junction is discordant with germline, which a read error may explain. The rearrangement links TRBV11-2 to TRBJ2-1; D may be TRBD2 (5 bases). CDR1 and CDR2 (germline): SGHAT, FQNNGV. CDR3 length equals 16 residues. Here the CDR3 DNA reads TGTGCCAGCAGCACAACTAGTCCAACCCACTACAATGAGAAGTTCTTC. Amino acid sequence: CASSTTSPTHYNEKFF.

On this clonotype: A single base separates this from a much larger clone, so it may be a read error. This rearrangement joins TRBV11-2 to TRBJ2-1; TRBD2 matches at 7 bases. There are 19 residues in the CDR3. The J segment lost 0 bases and the V segment lost 2 bases, leaving 13 bases of the junction unmatched. CDR1 and CDR2 (germline): SGHAT, FQNNGV. The CDR3 protein is CASSLSPFGGGNSYNEQFF. The CDR3, as DNA: TGTGCCAGCAGCTTAAGTCCTTTCGGGGGAGGGAACTCCTACAATGAGCAGTTCTTC. The full variable domain, rest sourced from reference TRBV11-2 and TRBJ2-1, is EAGVAQSPRYKIIEKRQSVAFWCNPISGHATLYWYQQILGQGPKLLIQFQNNGVVDDSQLPKDRFSAERLKGVDSTLKIQPAKLEDSAVYLCASSLSPFGGGNSYNEQFFGPGTRLTVL.

Concerning this clonotype itself: The junction departs from the called germline gene at one end, perhaps through a read error. The chain is built from TRBV10-2 and TRBJ2-1; weak D call: TRBD2 (5 bases). Germline CDR1 WSHSY, CDR2 SAAADI. The CDR3 consists of 15 residues. CDR3: CTSSEGGKPPYKQFF. Here the CDR3 DNA reads TGCACCAGCAGTGAGGGTGGGAAACCCCCGTATAAGCAGTTCTTC.

The chain carries TRBV13 and TRBJ2-5, with 9 bases that match TRBD1. The CDR3 sequence is 15 residues long. CDR1 and CDR2 from the germline V gene are PRHDT and FYEKMQ (reference sequence). Losses at the gene ends were 5 bases for V and 4 bases for J; bases not matched to a gene: 8. The CDR3 sequence is CASSPRDRVVETQYF. Here the CDR3 DNA reads TGTGCCAGCAGCCCCAGGGACAGGGTCGTAGAGACCCAGTACTTC.

The chain combines TRBV12-3 or TRBV12-4 with TRBJ2-2; 9 bases align to TRBD2. The CDR3 is made up of 15 amino acids. J was trimmed by 8 bases and V by 2 bases; bases with no gene match: 6. The CDR3 nucleotides are TGTGCCAGCAGTTTAATAGCGGGAGCCGGAGGGGAGCTGTTTTTT. Its protein product is CASSLIAGAGGELFF.

This clonotype was counted only a few times. V gene TRBV6-5 combines with J gene TRBJ1-6; TRBD1 agrees at 9 bases. This CDR3 comprises 18 residues. The junction had 10 bases not matched to a gene; V was cut back by 6 bases and J by 1 base. CDR1 is MNHEY and CDR2 is SVGAGI in the germline V gene. This chain's CDR3 is CASSLGTGQRSYNSPLHF. Here the CDR3 DNA reads TGTGCCAGCAGCCTCGGGACAGGGCAAAGGTCCTATAATTCACCCCTCCACTTT.

This clonotype has more than one count but fewer than ten. One end of the junction fails to match germline, which may point to a read error. The V gene is TRBV5-6, the J gene TRBJ2-2; D may be TRBD2 (5 bases). This CDR3 is 15 amino acids long. From germline, CDR1 is SGHDT and CDR2 YYEEEE. The CDR3 region has the DNA TGTGCCAGCAGCTTGGCACCCAGAGAAACCGGGGAACTGTTTTTT. This encodes CASSLAPRETGELFF.

This chain links TRBV5-1 with TRBJ2-7; 13 bases are a match to TRBD2. V dropped 1 base and J dropped 3; count of bases not matched to a gene: 16. The CDR3 loop spans 20 amino acids. In germline, CDR1 is SGHRS, CDR2 YFSETQ. For the CDR3, the DNA is TGCGCCAGCAGCTTGATGGGACTAGCGGGAAGCGGGTTGTTCGGCTACGAGCAGTACTTC. Protein sequence: CASSLMGLAGSGLFGYEQYF.

A word on this clonotype: The conserved phenylalanine or tryptophan is not found at the CDR3 terminus, so this likely reflects a read error. This chain links TRBV29-1 with TRBJ2-1, with D perhaps matching TRBD2 (5 bases). V lost 1 base to trimming and J lost 5 bases, with 18 bases between them. This CDR3 comprises 16 residues. Germline CDR1 and CDR2: SQVTM and ANQGSEA. This chain's CDR3 is CSVEATLGVRNNEQFS. In nucleotides, the CDR3 is TGCAGCGTTGAAGCTACCCTGGGAGTTAGGAACAATGAGCAGTTCTCC.

V gene TRBV4-2 combines with J gene TRBJ2-1; 12 bases fit TRBD2. CDR1 and CDR2 from the germline V gene are LGHNA and YNFKEQ. This CDR3 contains 15 residues. The J segment lost 12 bases and the V segment lost 6 bases, leaving 12 bases of the junction unmatched. The CDR3 nucleotides read TGTGCCAGCAGTCCCGGGACTAGCGGGCTCAATAGGCAGTTCTTC. This encodes CASSPGTSGLNRQFF.

J is TRBJ1-6 and V is TRBV10-1; D is undetermined. CDR1 WNHNN and CDR2 SYGVQD come from the germline V gene (reference sequence). V lost 2 bases and J lost 10, with 9 bases in between. The CDR3 runs 13 residues. CDR3 coding DNA: TGCGCCAGCAGTGAGGACCCGGGGTCACCCCTCCACTTT. It yields the protein CASSEDPGSPLHF.

This clonotype showed up just a few times. The chain couples TRBV4-2 to TRBJ1-1, with a possible D match to TRBD1 (5 bases). The V gene's germline CDR1 is LGHNA and CDR2 YNFKEQ. The V end lost 10 bases, the J end lost 3 bases, and 18 bases lay between the germline ends. The CDR3 is made up of 14 amino acids. The DNA of the CDR3 is TGTGCCACTCGACAGAAAACTGGGGACACTGAAGCTTTCTTT. Its translation: CATRQKTGDTEAFF.

This clonotype has just a few counts. This chain joins TRBV10-3 and TRBJ2-7; D gene unclear. Trimming took off 1 base at V and 2 bases at J, with 3 bases between the two ends. From germline, CDR1 is ENHRY and CDR2 SYGVKD. The CDR3 covers 12 residues. CDR3 in amino acids: CAISELAYEQYF. CDR3 nucleotides: TGTGCCATCAGTGAGTTGGCCTACGAGCAGTACTTC.

The V and J genes are TRBV5-1 and TRBJ1-3, with 7 bases fitting TRBD1. The CDR3 sequence is 14 residues long. The germline V gene encodes CDR1 SGHRS and CDR2 YFSETQ. The V and J ends lost 4 bases and 4 bases, in that order; junction bases with no gene match: 5. CDR3 sequence reads: CASSPGQIGNTIYF. Here the CDR3 DNA reads TGCGCCAGCAGCCCGGGACAGATCGGAAACACCATATATTTT.

The count of this clonotype is one. Being one base from a much bigger clone, this may be a read error. The V gene is TRBV12-3 or TRBV12-4, the J gene TRBJ2-2; D ambiguous. The CDR3 has 15 residues. In DNA form, the CDR3 reads TGTGGCAGCAGTTTAATTCTGGATCAAACCGGGGAGCTGTTTTTT. Translating gives CGSSLILDQTGELFF.